This TCR beta chain stems from a study of cytomegalovirus exposure and HLA in healthy donors. Study results and caveats: The listing of 150 or so TCR beta chains classed them as cytomegalovirus-associated.

As to this clone: Its target is unknown.

PCR employed 60 Vbeta and 13 Jbeta primers. Method: immunoSEQ multiplex PCR; TCRdb's copy keeps in-frame clones and lacks some. This sample has about 200,000 clones, with more than 9.5% found just once. V was clipped by 3 bases and J by 4 bases; unmatched bases: 8. CDR3 length: 16 residues. Germline V CDR1 and CDR2: LGHNA, YSLEER. This TCR was sampled from a man aged 45-65 years in good health and CMV-seropositive. The chain employs TRBV4-3 and TRBJ2-2; TRBD1 aligns across 7 bases. What was sequenced was PBMCs. The chain's CDR3 is CASSHLGAGGTGELFF. As DNA, the CDR3 is TGCGCCAGCAGCCACTTGGGGGCAGGGGGCACCGGGGAGCTGTTTTTT.